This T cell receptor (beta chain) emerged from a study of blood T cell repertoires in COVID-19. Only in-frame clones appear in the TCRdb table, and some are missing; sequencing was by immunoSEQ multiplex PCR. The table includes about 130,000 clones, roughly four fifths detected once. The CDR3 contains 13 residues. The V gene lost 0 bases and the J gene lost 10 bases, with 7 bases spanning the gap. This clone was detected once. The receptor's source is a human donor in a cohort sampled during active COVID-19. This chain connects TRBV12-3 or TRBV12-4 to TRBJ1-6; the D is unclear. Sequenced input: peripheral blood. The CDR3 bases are TGTGCCAGCAGTTTAGCGCTGGCCTCACCCCTCCACTTT. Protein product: CASSLALASPLHF.